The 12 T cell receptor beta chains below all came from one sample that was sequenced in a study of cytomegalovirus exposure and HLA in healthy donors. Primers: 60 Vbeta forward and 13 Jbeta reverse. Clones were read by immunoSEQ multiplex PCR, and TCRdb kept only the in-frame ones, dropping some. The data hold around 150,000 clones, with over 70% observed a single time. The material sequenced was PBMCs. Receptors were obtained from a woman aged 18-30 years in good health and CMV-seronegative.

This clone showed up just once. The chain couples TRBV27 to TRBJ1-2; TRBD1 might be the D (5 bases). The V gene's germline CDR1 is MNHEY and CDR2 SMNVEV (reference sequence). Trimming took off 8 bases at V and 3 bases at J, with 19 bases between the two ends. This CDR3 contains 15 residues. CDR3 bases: TGTGCCAGCTTTTATAGTCAGGGCCCTTACTATGGCTACACCTTC. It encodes CASFYSQGPYYGYTF.

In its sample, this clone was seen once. The CDR3 DNA follows: TGTGCCAGCAGTTACGGACAGGTGGGCTATGGCTACACCTTC. This gives the protein CASSYGQVGYGYTF. V gene TRBV6-6 combines with J gene TRBJ1-2; TRBD1 matches 7 bases. V was clipped by 2 bases and J by 4 bases; unmatched bases: 4. The CDR3 has 14 residues. Germline values: CDR1 MNHNY, CDR2 SVGAGI (reference sequence).

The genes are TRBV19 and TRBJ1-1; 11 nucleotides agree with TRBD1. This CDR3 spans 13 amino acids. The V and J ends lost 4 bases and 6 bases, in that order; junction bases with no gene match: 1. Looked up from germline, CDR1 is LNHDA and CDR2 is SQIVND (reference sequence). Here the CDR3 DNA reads TGTGCCAGTAGTAAGGGACAGGGGGCTGAAGCTTTCTTT. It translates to CASSKGQGAEAFF.

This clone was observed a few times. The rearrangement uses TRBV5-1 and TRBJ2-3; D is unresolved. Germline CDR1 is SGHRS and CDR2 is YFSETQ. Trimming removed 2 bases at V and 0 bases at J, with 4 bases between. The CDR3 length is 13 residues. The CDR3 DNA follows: TGCGCCAGCAGCTTCTACAGCACAGATACGCAGTATTTT. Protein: CASSFYSTDTQYF. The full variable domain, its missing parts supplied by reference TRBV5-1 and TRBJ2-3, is KAGVTQTPRYLIKTRGQQVTLSCSPISGHRSVSWYQQTPGQGLQFLFEYFSETQRNKGNFPGRFSGRQFSNSRSEMNVSTLELGDSALYLCASSFYSTDTQYFGPGTRLTVL.

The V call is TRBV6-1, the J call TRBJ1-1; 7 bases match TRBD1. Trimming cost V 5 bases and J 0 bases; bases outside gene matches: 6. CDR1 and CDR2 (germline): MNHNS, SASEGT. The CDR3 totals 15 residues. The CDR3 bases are TGTGCCAGCAGTTTTGACAGGGTCTTGAACACTGAAGCTTTCTTT. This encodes CASSFDRVLNTEAFF.

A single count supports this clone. The CDR3 loop is CASSISTRTSGGANTQYF. The CDR3 DNA reads as TGTGCCAGTAGTATTTCTACGAGGACTAGCGGGGGGGCGAATACGCAGTATTTT. V gene TRBV19 combines with J gene TRBJ2-3, with TRBD2 matching 15 bases. The CDR3 contains 18 residues. The germline V gene has CDR1 LNHDA and CDR2 SQIVND (reference sequence). V dropped 3 bases and J dropped 7; count of bases not matched to a gene: 11.

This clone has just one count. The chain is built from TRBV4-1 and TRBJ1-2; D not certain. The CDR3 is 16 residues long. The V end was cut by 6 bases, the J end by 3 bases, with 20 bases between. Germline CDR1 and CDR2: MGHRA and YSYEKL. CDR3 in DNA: TGCGCCAGCAGTCGGACTGGACTTATCGGAGACTATGGCTACACCTTC. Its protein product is CASSRTGLIGDYGYTF.

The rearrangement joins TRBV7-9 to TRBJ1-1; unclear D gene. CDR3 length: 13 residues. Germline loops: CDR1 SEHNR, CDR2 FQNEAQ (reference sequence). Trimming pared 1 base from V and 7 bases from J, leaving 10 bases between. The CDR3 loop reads CASSLGAGGEAFF. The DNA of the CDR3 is TGTGCCAGCAGCTTAGGTGCCGGCGGTGAAGCTTTCTTT.

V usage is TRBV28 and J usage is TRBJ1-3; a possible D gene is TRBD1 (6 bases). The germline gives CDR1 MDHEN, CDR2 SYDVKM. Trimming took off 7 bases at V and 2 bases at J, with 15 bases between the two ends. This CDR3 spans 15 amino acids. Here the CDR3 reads CASTSTTGPGNTIYF. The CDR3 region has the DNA TGTGCCAGCACCTCAACAACAGGGCCTGGAAACACCATATATTTT.

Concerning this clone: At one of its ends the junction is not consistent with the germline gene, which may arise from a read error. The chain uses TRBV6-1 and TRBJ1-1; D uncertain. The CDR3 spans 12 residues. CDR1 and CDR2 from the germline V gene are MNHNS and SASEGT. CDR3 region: CASSLTKAETFF. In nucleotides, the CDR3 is TGTGCCAGCAGCCTGACTAAGGCTGAAACTTTCTTT.

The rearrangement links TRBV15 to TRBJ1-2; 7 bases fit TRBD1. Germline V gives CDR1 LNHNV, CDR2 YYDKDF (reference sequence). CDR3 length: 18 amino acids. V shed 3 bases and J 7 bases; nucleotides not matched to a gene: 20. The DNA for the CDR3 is TGTGCCACCAGCAGGGGTGGCAGGGGGGTCGGCGACTATTCTGGCTACACCTTC. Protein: CATSRGGRGVGDYSGYTF.

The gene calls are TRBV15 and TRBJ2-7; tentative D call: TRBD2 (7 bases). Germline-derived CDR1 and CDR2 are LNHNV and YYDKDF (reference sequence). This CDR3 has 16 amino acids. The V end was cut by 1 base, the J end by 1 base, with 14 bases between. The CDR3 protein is CATSRARGAFSYEQYF. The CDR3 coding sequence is TGTGCCACCAGCAGAGCTCGGGGGGCCTTTTCCTACGAGCAGTACTTC.